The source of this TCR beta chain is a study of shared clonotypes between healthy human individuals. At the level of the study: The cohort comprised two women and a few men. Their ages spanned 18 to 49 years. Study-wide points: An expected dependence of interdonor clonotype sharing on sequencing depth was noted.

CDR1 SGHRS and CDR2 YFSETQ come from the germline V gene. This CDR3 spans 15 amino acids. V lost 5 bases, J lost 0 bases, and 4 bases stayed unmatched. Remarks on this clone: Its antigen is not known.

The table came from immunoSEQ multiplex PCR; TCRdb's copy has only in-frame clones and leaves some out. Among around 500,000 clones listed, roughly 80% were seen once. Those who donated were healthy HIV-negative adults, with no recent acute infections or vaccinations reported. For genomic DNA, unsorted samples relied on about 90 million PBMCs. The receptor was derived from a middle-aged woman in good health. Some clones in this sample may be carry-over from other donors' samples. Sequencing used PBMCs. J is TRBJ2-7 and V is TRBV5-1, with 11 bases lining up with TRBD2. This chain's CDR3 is CASSVGTSGSYEQYF. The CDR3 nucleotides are TGCGCCAGCAGTGTTGGGACTAGCGGCTCCTACGAGCAGTACTTC.